The TCR beta chain described here comes from a study of blood T cell repertoires in COVID-19. Study details: The United States, Italy and Spain provided the acute and convalescent COVID-19 samples.

Germline V gives CDR1 SGHDN, CDR2 FVKESK. CDR3 length: 16 amino acids. Trimming removed 1 base from V and 4 bases from J, with 13 bases in between. The repertoire was sequenced with immunoSEQ multiplex PCR; TCRdb's copy has only in-frame clones and lacks some. Of roughly 500,000 clones in the sample, around nine tenths were seen once. The TCR comes from a woman in her thirties or forties who had recovered from COVID-19. The sample consisted of PBMCs or T cells enriched from blood (not recorded which). This rearrangement joins TRBV14 to TRBJ2-2; D is possibly TRBD1 (5 bases). The CDR3 loop reads CASSQVPGHLTGELFF. CDR3 coding DNA: TGTGCCAGCAGCCAAGTCCCTGGACACCTCACCGGGGAGCTGTTTTTT.